A single sample gave rise to the 13 T cell receptor beta chains below, sequenced in a study of cytomegalovirus exposure and HLA in healthy donors. In the PCR, 60 Vbeta and 13 Jbeta primers were used. Libraries were prepared by immunoSEQ multiplex PCR; TCRdb keeps only in-frame clonotypes and omits some of them. Found here are some 120,000 clones, roughly four fifths of them singletons; the top ten hold approximately 11%. The specimen was PBMCs. All receptors come from a male donor in good health and CMV-seropositive.

The chain carries TRBV7-2 and TRBJ2-7, with 9 bases fitting TRBD2. The length of the CDR3 is 14 residues. Germline CDR1 is SGHTA and CDR2 is FQGNSA. The CDR3, as DNA: TGTGCTAGCGAGGTAGCGGGGGTTTCCTACGAGCAGTACTTC. Translation gives CASEVAGVSYEQYF. Full variable domain (missing parts from reference TRBV7-2 and TRBJ2-7): GAGVSQSPSNKVTEKGKDVELRCDPISGHTALYWYRQSLGQGLEFLIYFQGNSAPDKSGLPSDRFSAERTGGSVSTLTIQRTQQEDSAVYLCASEVAGVSYEQYFGPGTRLTVT.

Regarding this clone: One end of the junction fails to match germline, which may point to a read error. The chain employs TRBV9 and TRBJ2-7, with 7 bases fitting TRBD2. Per germline, CDR1 SGDLS and CDR2 YYNGEE. This CDR3 spans 13 amino acids. CDR3 sequence (DNA): TGTGTCAGCAGCGTTGCGGGAGACTACGAGCAGTACTTC. Amino acids: CVSSVAGDYEQYF. The entire variable domain, with the rest obtained from reference TRBV9 and TRBJ2-7, is as follows: DSGVTQTPKHLITATGQRVTLRCSPRSGDLSVYWYQQSLDQGLQFLIQYYNGEERAKGNILERFSAQQFPDLHSELNLSSLELGDSALYFCVSSVAGDYEQYFGPGTRLTVT.

This chain joins TRBV10-3 and TRBJ2-3; 7 bases match TRBD2. Looked up from germline, CDR1 is ENHRY and CDR2 is SYGVKD. CDR3 length: 12 amino acids. Trimming at V came to 8 bases and at J to 6 bases, leaving 5 bases not matched to a gene. The CDR3 loop reads CAIGEGVDTQYF. The CDR3 DNA sequence: TGTGCCATCGGGGAGGGAGTGGATACGCAGTATTTT.

The chain combines TRBV7-9 with TRBJ2-5, with a weak D call TRBD2 (5 bases). V was clipped by 5 bases and J by 4 bases, with 11 bases between them. Germline V gives CDR1 SEHNR, CDR2 FQNEAQ (reference sequence). This CDR3 region has 13 residues. CDR3 in amino acids: CASSLLSGETQYF. The CDR3, as DNA: TGTGCCAGCAGCCTCCTCAGCGGAGAGACCCAGTACTTC.

The chain carries TRBV28 and TRBJ2-7; possible D gene TRBD1, 6 bases. The ends were cut back, 5 bases at V and 0 bases at J, with 11 bases in the middle. CDR3 size: 14 residues. The V gene's germline CDR1 is MDHEN and CDR2 SYDVKM. In DNA, the CDR3 is TGTGCCAGCAGTCCCCGGACAGCCTCCTACGAGCAGTACTTC. Translation gives CASSPRTASYEQYF.

This clone was picked up one time. This sequence joins TRBV7-3 and TRBJ2-1; TRBD2 matches 10 bases. Trimming removed 2 bases from V and 0 bases from J; junction bases left unmatched: 10. This CDR3 has 19 amino acids. Germline values: CDR1 SGHTA, CDR2 FQGTGA. CDR3 nucleotides: TGTGCCAGCAGCTTAGCCGGGACTAGCGTTCCGAGCTCCTACAATGAGCAGTTCTTC. Its protein product is CASSLAGTSVPSSYNEQFF. The variable domain in full, with the rest retrieved from reference TRBV7-3 and TRBJ2-1, is GAGVSQTPSNKVTEKGKYVELRCDPISGHTALYWYRQSLGQGPEFLIYFQGTGAADDSGLPNDRFFAVRPEGSVSTLKIQRTERGDSAVYLCASSLAGTSVPSSYNEQFFGPGTRLTVL.

This clone was seen just once. The chain has TRBV5-6 and TRBJ2-2, with D perhaps TRBD2 (6 bases). The CDR3 consists of 16 residues. CDR1 and CDR2 (germline): SGHDT, YYEEEE. V lost 3 bases and J lost 0, with 12 bases in between. CDR3 region: CASSWEVHANTGELFF. In nucleotides, the CDR3 is TGTGCCAGCAGCTGGGAGGTACACGCGAACACCGGGGAGCTGTTTTTT.

This clone showed up just once. J is TRBJ2-3 and V is TRBV25-1; a weak D match, TRBD2 (5 bases). The CDR3 spans 15 residues. Germline V gene sequence: CDR1 MGHDK, CDR2 SYGVNS. Trimming took 6 bases from V and 6 from J, leaving 19 bases between them. Here the CDR3 DNA reads TGTGCCAGCAGGGGCCGTAGCGACCCGGGCGATACGCAGTATTTT. It is translated as CASRGRSDPGDTQYF.

This rearrangement joins TRBV5-1 to TRBJ2-7; 7 bases fit TRBD1. CDR3 length equals 13 residues. Germline CDR1 is SGHRS and CDR2 is YFSETQ. Losses at the gene ends were 4 bases for V and 4 bases for J; bases not matched to a gene: 5. CDR3 region: CASSPGQKYEQYF. CDR3 coding DNA: TGCGCCAGCAGCCCGGGACAGAAATACGAGCAGTACTTC.

The rearrangement joins TRBV7-2 to TRBJ1-2; weak D call: TRBD1 (5 bases). Between the trimmed V and J ends, which lost 1 base and 4 bases, there was a span of 13 bases. There are 15 residues in the CDR3. From germline, CDR1 is SGHTA and CDR2 FQGNSA. The CDR3 sequence is CASSLGPDRFYGYTF. CDR3 sequence (DNA): TGTGCCAGCAGCTTAGGTCCCGACAGATTCTATGGCTACACCTTC.

The rearrangement joins TRBV27 to TRBJ1-2, with TRBD1 matching 9 bases. In germline, CDR1 is MNHEY, CDR2 SMNVEV (reference sequence). Trimming cost V 6 bases and J 4 bases; bases outside gene matches: 9. This CDR3 is built from 15 residues. DNA of the CDR3: TGTGCCAGCAGCCTAGGGACAGGGCCGATCTATGGCTACACCTTC. It codes for CASSLGTGPIYGYTF.

The gene calls are TRBV25-1 and TRBJ1-2; D gene uncertain. V was trimmed by 2 bases and J by 5 bases, leaving 9 bases between them. CDR1 is MGHDK and CDR2 is SYGVNS in the germline V gene. This CDR3 is 13 amino acids long. The CDR3 bases are TGTGCCAGCAGTGAAGCGGCAGCTTATGGCTACACCTTC. Translation gives CASSEAAAYGYTF.

This rearrangement joins TRBV29-1 to TRBJ2-2, with D possibly TRBD2 on 6 matching bases. The ends were cut back, 3 bases at V and 4 bases at J, with 12 bases in the middle. Germline V lookup: CDR1 SQVTM, CDR2 ANQGSEA. CDR3 length: 14 amino acids. The DNA for the CDR3 is TGCAGCGTTGAGGAGGGAGTTGGCACCGGGGAGCTGTTTTTT. Its translation: CSVEEGVGTGELFF.